This T cell receptor (beta chain) is from a study of blood T cell repertoires in COVID-19. Data came from immunoSEQ multiplex PCR; TCRdb stores just in-frame clones and leaves some out. This table has a few hundred thousand clones, around four fifths appearing once. This CDR3 has 17 residues. The V end lost 2 bases, the J end lost 1 base, and 15 bases lay between the germline ends. The V gene's germline CDR1 is SGHTA and CDR2 FQGNSA. This clonotype originated in a woman of 80 years or more with COVID-19, enrolled during active disease. The specimen sequenced was peripheral blood. This chain links TRBV7-2 with TRBJ1-5; tentative D call: TRBD1 (5 bases). CDR3 DNA: TGTGCCAGCAGCTTATTAGCCGGGGCGGGGAGCAATCAGCCCCAGCATTTT. This translates into CASSLLAGAGSNQPQHF.